Following are 18 T cell receptor beta chains from one sample sequenced in a study of early T cells in non-severe SARS-CoV-2 infection. TCRdb redid the calling of the 5' RACE reads with MiXCR, one entry per CDR3 protein. Here the sample spans about 30,000 distinct CDR3 sequences, 5% to 6% being singletons. Material: whole blood. Source of these receptors: an adult who was a healthcare worker with PCR-confirmed SARS-CoV-2 infection or an uninfected control (not recorded which).

CDR3 residues: CASSSIAGELFF. The CDR3 nucleotides read TGCGCCAGCAGCTCCATCGCCGGGGAGCTGTTTTTT. The V and J genes are TRBV5-1 and TRBJ2-2, with no clear D. This CDR3 is 12 amino acids long. Germline V gene sequence: CDR1 SGHRS, CDR2 YFSETQ. V lost 3 bases and J lost 6, with 6 bases in between.

This clonotype occurred many times. The rearrangement uses TRBV19 and TRBJ2-2, with D uncertain. The CDR3 totals 14 residues. Trimming pared 3 bases from V and 2 bases from J, leaving 7 bases between. In germline, CDR1 is LNHDA, CDR2 SQIVND (reference sequence). The CDR3 DNA sequence: TGTGCCAGTAGTATGTATGGAAACACCGGGGAGCTGTTTTTT. It translates to CASSMYGNTGELFF. The complete variable domain, with remaining parts taken from reference TRBV19 and TRBJ2-2, reads DGGITQSPKYLFRKEGQNVTLSCEQNLNHDAMYWYRQDPGQGLRLIYYSQIVNDFQKGDIAEGYSVSREKKESFPLTVTSAQKNPTAFYLCASSMYGNTGELFFGEGSRLTVL.

This clonotype was seen ten or more times. V usage is TRBV6-4 and J usage is TRBJ2-1, with D maybe TRBD1 (5 bases). The CDR3 is made up of 13 amino acids. V was cut by 2 bases and J by 7 bases, with 9 bases left in between. The germline V gene has CDR1 MRHNA and CDR2 SNTAGT. CDR3 region: CASSDKGENEQFF. DNA of the CDR3: TGTGCCAGCAGTGACAAAGGGGAAAATGAGCAGTTCTTC.

This clonotype was counted only a few times. The genes are TRBV19 and TRBJ2-2; D call uncertain. Germline loops: CDR1 LNHDA, CDR2 SQIVND (reference sequence). The V and J ends lost 7 bases and 9 bases respectively, with 12 bases between them. The CDR3 length is 12 residues. The CDR3 DNA reads TGTGCCAGTATGGGGTCTGGATGGGAGCTGTTTTTT. It codes for CASMGSGWELFF.

There are many counts of this clonotype. The gene calls are TRBV5-1 and TRBJ2-7; 9 nucleotides match TRBD1. V lost 3 bases, J lost 2 bases, and 6 bases stayed unmatched. Per germline, CDR1 SGHRS and CDR2 YFSETQ. This CDR3 comprises 15 residues. The DNA for the CDR3 is TGCGCCAGCAGCTCGGTTGGGACAGGGCCCTACGAGCAGTACTTC. This gives the protein CASSSVGTGPYEQYF.

This clonotype came up many times. This sequence joins TRBV11-2 and TRBJ2-3; D is unresolved. This CDR3 has 12 residues. Trimming stripped 6 bases from V and 1 base from J, with 5 bases between. CDR1 and CDR2 (germline): SGHAT, FQNNGV. CDR3: CASSPGTDTQYF. In DNA, the CDR3 is TGTGCCAGCAGTCCAGGCACAGATACGCAGTATTTT.

A few counts support this clonotype. The chain links TRBV7-9 to TRBJ1-1; D is perhaps TRBD1 (5 bases). Germline CDR1 is SEHNR and CDR2 is FQNEAQ (reference sequence). The CDR3 contains 13 residues. Trimming left V 6 bases short and J 8 bases short, with 16 bases between. CDR3 loop: CASSLLLDSEAFF. DNA of the CDR3: TGTGCCAGCAGTCTTCTCCTCGACAGCGAAGCTTTCTTT.

This clonotype was observed a few times. J is TRBJ2-1 and V is TRBV3-1; D is unclear. This CDR3 spans 11 amino acids. Germline V gene lookup returns CDR1 LGHDT and CDR2 YNNKEL (reference sequence). The V end was cut by 5 bases, the J end by 3 bases, with 2 bases between. CDR3 nucleotides: TGTGCCAGCAGCTTCTACAATGAGCAGTTCTTC. Amino acids: CASSFYNEQFF.

The sample holds many counts of this clonotype. The rearrangement links TRBV10-3 to TRBJ1-5; no clear D. Germline V lookup: CDR1 ENHRY, CDR2 SYGVKD. CDR3 size: 14 residues. The V and J ends lost 2 bases and 2 bases respectively, with 7 bases between them. The CDR3 DNA follows: TGTGCCATCAGTGAGGAGGGCGGCAATCAGCCCCAGCATTTT. This sequence encodes CAISEEGGNQPQHF.

This clonotype occurred many times. The J gene is TRBJ1-2, the V gene TRBV20-1, with D maybe TRBD1 (5 bases). Germline-derived CDR1 and CDR2 are DFQATT and SNEGSKA (reference sequence). The CDR3 has 14 residues. Trimming took 3 bases from V and 5 from J, leaving 16 bases between them. In DNA, the CDR3 is TGCAGTGCTAGCAGTGGCAGGGCGGGGTATGGCTACACCTTC. Translating it yields CSASSGRAGYGYTF.

This clonotype came up many times. The chain has TRBV6-6 and TRBJ2-5; TRBD2 matches 13 bases. CDR1 is MNHNY, CDR2 SVGAGI, per germline (reference sequence). This CDR3 comprises 17 residues. V was pared by 6 bases and J by 4 bases, with 11 bases of the junction left unmatched. In DNA form, the CDR3 reads TGTGCCAGCAGACCCAGGACTAGCGGGAGTACGGTAGAGACCCAGTACTTC. Translation: CASRPRTSGSTVETQYF.

This clonotype came up many times. This chain uses TRBV3-1 with TRBJ2-1; D gene uncertain. Germline values: CDR1 LGHDT, CDR2 YNNKEL (reference sequence). With 0 bases removed from V and 7 bases from J, the gap between germline ends came to 7 bases. The CDR3 is 13 residues long. CDR3 region: CASSQDLRNEQFF. The CDR3 DNA is TGTGCCAGCAGCCAAGATCTGCGTAATGAGCAGTTCTTC.

This clonotype was counted ten times or more. CDR3 in amino acids: CSAPGLAGAEQYF. The CDR3, as DNA: TGCAGTGCCCCGGGACTAGCGGGAGCCGAGCAGTACTTC. The chain couples TRBV20-1 to TRBJ2-7; 14 positions match TRBD2. The CDR3 has 13 residues. Germline loops: CDR1 DFQATT, CDR2 SNEGSKA (reference sequence). Trimming took 6 bases from V and 6 from J; bases not matched to a gene: 4.

The V call is TRBV11-1, the J call TRBJ2-1, with D perhaps TRBD1 or TRBD2 (5 bases each). Looked up from germline, CDR1 is SGHAT and CDR2 is FQDESV (reference sequence). V shed 7 bases and J shed 0 bases, with 10 bases lying between them. CDR3 length equals 14 residues. The CDR3 DNA reads as TGTGCCAGCACCGGGGCTTCCTCCTACAATGAGCAGTTCTTC. It encodes CASTGASSYNEQFF.

This clonotype is medium-sized. J is TRBJ2-1 and V is TRBV6-2 or TRBV6-3; D remains unclear. The length of the CDR3 is 11 residues. The V gene lost 5 bases and the J gene lost 9 bases, with 8 bases spanning the gap. Germline CDR1 reads MNHEY; CDR2 reads SVGEGT. Here the CDR3 reads CASSLLTEQFF. The CDR3 DNA reads as TGTGCCAGCAGTCTCCTCACTGAGCAGTTCTTC.

A few counts support this clonotype. This chain joins TRBV12-3 or TRBV12-4 and TRBJ2-2; 10 nucleotides line up with TRBD2. J lost 10 bases, V lost 6 bases, and 14 bases had no gene match. The CDR3 has 16 residues. The CDR3 DNA sequence: TGTGCCAGCAGCTCCCTAGCGGGAGAGGGAGGGGAGGAGCTGTTTTTT. It translates to CASSSLAGEGGEELFF.

This clonotype appeared many times. The gene calls are TRBV7-6 and TRBJ2-1, with D perhaps matching TRBD2 (6 bases). The CDR3 runs 17 residues. Per germline, CDR1 SGHVS and CDR2 FNYEAQ. Trimming pared 3 bases from V and 7 bases from J, leaving 22 bases between. The CDR3 loop reads CASSFGSWRRDVNEQFF. The DNA of the CDR3 is TGTGCCAGCAGCTTTGGTTCCTGGCGGCGGGATGTGAATGAGCAGTTCTTC.

This clonotype has a count of ten or more. This chain connects TRBV2 to TRBJ1-1; D is unclear. Deletions cut 7 bases from V and 6 bases from J, with 15 bases between. The germline V gene has CDR1 SNHLY and CDR2 FYNNEI. The CDR3 consists of 13 residues. The CDR3: CASTLEVRAEAFF. In nucleotides, the CDR3 is TGTGCCAGCACCTTAGAGGTTCGGGCTGAAGCTTTCTTT.